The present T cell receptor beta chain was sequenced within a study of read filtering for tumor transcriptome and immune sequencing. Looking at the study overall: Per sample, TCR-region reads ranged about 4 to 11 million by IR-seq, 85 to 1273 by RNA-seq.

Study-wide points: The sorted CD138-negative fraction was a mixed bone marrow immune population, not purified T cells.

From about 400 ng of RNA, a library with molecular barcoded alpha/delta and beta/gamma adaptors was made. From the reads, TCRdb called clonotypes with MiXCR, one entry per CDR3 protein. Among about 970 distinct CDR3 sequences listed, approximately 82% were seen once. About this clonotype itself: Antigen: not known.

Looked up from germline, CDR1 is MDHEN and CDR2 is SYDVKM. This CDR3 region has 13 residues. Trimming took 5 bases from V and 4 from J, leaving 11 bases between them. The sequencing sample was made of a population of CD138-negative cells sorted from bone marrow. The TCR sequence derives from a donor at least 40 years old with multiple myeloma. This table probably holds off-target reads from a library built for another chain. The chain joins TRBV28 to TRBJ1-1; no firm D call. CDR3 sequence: CASSAVRVTEAFF. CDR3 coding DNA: TGTGCCAGCAGTGCCGTTAGGGTCACTGAAGCTTTCTTT.